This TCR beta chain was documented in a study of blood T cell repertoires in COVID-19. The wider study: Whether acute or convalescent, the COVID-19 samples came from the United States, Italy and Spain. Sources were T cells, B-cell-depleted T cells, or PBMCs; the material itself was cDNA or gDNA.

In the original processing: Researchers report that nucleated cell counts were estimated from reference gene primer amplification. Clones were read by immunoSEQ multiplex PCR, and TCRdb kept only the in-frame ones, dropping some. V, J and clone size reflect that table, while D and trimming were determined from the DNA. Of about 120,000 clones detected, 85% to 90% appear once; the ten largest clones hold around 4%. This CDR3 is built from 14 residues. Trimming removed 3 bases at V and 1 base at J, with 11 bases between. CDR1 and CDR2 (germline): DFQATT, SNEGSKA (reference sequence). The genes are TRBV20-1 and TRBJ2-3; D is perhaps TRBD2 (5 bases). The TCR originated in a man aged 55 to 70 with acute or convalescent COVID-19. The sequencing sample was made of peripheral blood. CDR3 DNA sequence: TGCAGTGCTAGTCTTGCGGGTCGCACAGATACGCAGTATTTT. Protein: CSASLAGRTDTQYF.